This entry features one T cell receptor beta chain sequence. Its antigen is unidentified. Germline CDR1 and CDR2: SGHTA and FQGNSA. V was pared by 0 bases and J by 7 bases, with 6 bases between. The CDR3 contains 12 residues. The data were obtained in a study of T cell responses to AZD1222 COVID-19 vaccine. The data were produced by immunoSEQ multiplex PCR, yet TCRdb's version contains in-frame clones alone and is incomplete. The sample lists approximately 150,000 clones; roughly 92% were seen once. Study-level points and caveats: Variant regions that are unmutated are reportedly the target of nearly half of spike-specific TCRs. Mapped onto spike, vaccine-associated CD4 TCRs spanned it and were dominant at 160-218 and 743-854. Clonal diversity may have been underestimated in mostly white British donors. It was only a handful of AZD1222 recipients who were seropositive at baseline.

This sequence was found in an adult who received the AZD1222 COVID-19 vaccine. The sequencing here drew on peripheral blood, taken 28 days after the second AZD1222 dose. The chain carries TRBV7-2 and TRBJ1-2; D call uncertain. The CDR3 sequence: CASSLAGSGYTF. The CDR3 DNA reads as TGTGCCAGCAGCTTAGCAGGGTCTGGCTACACCTTC.